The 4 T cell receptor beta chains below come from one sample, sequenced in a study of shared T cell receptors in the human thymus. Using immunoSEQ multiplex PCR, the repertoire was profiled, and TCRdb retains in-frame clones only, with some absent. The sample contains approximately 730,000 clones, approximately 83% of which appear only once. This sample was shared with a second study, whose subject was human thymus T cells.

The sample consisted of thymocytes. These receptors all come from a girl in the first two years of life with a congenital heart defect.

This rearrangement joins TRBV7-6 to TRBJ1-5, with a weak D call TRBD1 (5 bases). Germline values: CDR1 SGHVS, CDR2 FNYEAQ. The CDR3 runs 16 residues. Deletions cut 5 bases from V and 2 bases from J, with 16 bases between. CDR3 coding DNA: TGTGCCAGCAGCGCGTGGGGGGTCGGCGGCAATCAGCCCCAGCATTTT. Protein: CASSAWGVGGNQPQHF.

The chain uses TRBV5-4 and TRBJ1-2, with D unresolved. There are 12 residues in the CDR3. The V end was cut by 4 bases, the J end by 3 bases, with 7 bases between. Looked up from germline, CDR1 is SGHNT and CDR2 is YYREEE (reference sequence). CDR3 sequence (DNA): TGTGCCAGCAGCCGCGACTACTATGGCTACACCTTC. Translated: CASSRDYYGYTF.

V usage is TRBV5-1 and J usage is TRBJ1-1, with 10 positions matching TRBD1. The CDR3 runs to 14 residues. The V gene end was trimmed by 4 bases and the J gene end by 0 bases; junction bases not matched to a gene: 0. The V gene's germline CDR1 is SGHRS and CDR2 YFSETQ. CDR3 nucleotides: TGCGCCAGCAGCGGGACAGGGGTGAACACTGAAGCTTTCTTT. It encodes CASSGTGVNTEAFF.

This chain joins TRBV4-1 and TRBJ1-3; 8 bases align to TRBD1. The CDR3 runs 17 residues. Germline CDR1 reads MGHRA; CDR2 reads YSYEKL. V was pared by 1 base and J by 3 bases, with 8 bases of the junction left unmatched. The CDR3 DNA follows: TGCGCCAGCAGCCAAGTTTTCCAGGACAGGGTTGGAAACACCATATATTTT. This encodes CASSQVFQDRVGNTIYF.